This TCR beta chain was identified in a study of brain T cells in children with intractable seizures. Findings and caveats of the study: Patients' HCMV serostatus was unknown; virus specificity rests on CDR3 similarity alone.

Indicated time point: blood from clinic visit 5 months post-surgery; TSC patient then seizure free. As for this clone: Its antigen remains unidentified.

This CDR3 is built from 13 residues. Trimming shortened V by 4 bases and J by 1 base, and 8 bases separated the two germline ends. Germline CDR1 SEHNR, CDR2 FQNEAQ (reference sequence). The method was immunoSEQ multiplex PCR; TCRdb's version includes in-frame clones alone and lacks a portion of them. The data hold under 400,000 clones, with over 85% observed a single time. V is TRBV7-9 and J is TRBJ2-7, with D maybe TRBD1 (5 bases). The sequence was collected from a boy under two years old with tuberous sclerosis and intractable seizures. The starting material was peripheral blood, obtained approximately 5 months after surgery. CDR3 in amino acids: CASSSTASYEQYF. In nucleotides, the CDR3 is TGTGCCAGCAGCTCGACAGCTTCCTACGAGCAGTACTTC.